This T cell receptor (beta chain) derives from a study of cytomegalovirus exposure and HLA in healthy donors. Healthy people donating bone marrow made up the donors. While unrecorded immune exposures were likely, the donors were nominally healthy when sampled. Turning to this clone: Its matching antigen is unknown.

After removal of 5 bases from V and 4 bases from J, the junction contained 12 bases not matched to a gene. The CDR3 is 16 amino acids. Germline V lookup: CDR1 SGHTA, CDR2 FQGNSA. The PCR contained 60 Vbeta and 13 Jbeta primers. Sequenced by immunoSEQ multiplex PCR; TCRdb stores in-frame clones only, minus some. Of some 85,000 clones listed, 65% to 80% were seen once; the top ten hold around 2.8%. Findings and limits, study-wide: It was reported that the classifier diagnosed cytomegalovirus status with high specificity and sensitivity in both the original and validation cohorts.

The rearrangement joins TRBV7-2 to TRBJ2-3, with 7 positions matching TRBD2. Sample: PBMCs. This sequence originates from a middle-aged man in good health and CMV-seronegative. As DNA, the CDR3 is TGTGCCAGCAGCCCCCAGCGGGGCAGGGATGCAGATACGCAGTATTTT. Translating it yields CASSPQRGRDADTQYF.